The rows below give T cell receptor beta chains drawn from one sample of a study of OX40 agonist ivuxolimab in advanced cancers. Produced via immunoSEQ multiplex PCR; TCRdb's table is partial and in-frame only. The sample contains around 40,000 clones, more than 70% of which appear only once. The specimen comprised CD4+ or CD8+ T cells sorted from blood, sampled in a trial of the OX40 agonist ivuxolimab. The receptors were sampled from an adult with an advanced solid tumor such as melanoma, head and neck, liver or kidney cancer. Both conserved end residues are trimmed from each CDR3.

cdr3_aa	v_call	j_call
ASSYAPLVEQY	TRBV7-9	TRBJ2-7
ASKTGSNIMNTEAF	TRBV11-2	TRBJ1-1
ASSLNSYNEQF	TRBV11-1	TRBJ2-1
ASSLSPWAGDEKLF	TRBV18	TRBJ1-4
ASSLGQTNEKLF	TRBV5-6	TRBJ1-4
ASSIRRSTDTQY	TRBV19	TRBJ2-3
ASSYGGRIYEQY	TRBV6-6	TRBJ2-7
AISESPVPSGSGGGYT	TRBV10-3	TRBJ1-2
ASINGGYT	TRBV19	TRBJ1-2
ASSTETGWEQY	TRBV6-1	TRBJ2-7